The sequence of this T cell receptor (beta chain) was determined in a study of beta chain features in type 1 diabetes. General study findings and limits: Type 1 diabetes patients had moderately but significantly shorter TCRB CDR3s in all four CD4+ subsets.

A word on this clone: Its specificity is unknown.

V lost 4 bases and J 3 bases, leaving 12 bases between the germline ends. CDR1 and CDR2 (germline): SGHTA, FQGNSA. The CDR3 totals 14 residues. Isolated RNA was reverse transcribed in full, so expressed TCRB transcripts were sequenced. Clones were read by immunoSEQ multiplex PCR, and TCRdb kept only the in-frame ones, dropping some. The table has more than 250,000 clones, around 20% seen once. The clonotype comes from a middle-aged woman with type 1 diabetes. Input material: naive CD4+ T cells from blood. The chain is built from TRBV7-2 and TRBJ1-2, with D tentatively TRBD1 (5 bases). The CDR3 sequence is CASSSSGGDYGYTF. CDR3 DNA sequence: TGTGCCAGCAGCTCTAGCGGGGGGGACTATGGCTACACCTTC.